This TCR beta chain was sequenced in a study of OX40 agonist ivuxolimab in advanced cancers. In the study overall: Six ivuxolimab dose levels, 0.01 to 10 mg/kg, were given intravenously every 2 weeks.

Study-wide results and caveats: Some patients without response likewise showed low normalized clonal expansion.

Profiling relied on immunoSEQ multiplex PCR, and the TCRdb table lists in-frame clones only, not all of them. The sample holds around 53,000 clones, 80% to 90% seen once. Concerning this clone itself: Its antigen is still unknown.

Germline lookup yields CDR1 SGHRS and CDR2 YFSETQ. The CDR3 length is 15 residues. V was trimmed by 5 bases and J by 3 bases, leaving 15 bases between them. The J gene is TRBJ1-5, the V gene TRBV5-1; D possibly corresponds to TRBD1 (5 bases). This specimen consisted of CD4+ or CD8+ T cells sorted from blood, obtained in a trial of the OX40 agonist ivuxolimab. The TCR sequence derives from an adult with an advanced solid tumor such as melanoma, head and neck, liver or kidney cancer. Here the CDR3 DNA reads TGCGCCAGCAGTCTGGGGGGAGGATTCAATCAGCCCCAGCATTTT. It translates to CASSLGGGFNQPQHF.